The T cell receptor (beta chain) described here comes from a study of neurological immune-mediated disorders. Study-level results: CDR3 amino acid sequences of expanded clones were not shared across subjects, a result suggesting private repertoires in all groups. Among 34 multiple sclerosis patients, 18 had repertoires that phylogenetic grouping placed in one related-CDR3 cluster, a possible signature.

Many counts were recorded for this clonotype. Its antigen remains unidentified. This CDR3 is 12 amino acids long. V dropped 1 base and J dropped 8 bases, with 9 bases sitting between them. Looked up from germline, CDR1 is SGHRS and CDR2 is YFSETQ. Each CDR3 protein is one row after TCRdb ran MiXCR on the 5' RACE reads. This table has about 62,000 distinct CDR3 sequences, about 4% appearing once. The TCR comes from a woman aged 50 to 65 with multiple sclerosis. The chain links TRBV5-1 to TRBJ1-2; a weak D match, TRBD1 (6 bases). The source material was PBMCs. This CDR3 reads CASSLTGTGYTF. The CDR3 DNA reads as TGCGCCAGCAGCTTGACAGGGACCGGCTACACCTTC.